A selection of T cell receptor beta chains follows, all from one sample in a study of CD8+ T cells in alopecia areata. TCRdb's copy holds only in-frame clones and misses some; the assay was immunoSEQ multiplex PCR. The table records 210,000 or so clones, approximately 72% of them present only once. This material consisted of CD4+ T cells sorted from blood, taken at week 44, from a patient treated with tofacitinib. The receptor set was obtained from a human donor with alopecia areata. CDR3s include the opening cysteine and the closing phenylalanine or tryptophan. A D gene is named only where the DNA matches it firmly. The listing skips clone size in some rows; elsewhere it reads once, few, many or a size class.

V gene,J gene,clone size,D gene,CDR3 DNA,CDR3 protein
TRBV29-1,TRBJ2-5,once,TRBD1,TGCAGCGTCGGACAGGGGGTCAAAGAGACCCAGTACTTC,CSVGQGVKETQYF
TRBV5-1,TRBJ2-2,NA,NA,TGCGCCAGCAGCTTGGCCACATACACCGGGGAGCTGTTTTTT,CASSLATYTGELFF
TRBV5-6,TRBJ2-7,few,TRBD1,TGTGCCAGCAGCAACGTTCCTACAGGGGTTTACCACGAGCAGTACTTC,CASSNVPTGVYHEQYF
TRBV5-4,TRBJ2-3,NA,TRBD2,TGTGCCAGCAGCTTGGGCGGGAGGGGGAGCGGGAATACGCAGTATTTT,CASSLGGRGSGNTQYF
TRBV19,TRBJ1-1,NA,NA,TGTGCCAGTAGCGTCGATGGGGGGCGTGAAGCTTTCTTT,CASSVDGGREAFF
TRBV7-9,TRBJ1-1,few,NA,TGTGCCAGCAGTCCCTCCTCTTTT,CASSPSSF
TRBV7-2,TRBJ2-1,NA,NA,TGTGCCAGCAGCTTAGGCCTGGGACGGTACCAGTATGAGCAGTTCTTC,CASSLGLGRYQYEQFF
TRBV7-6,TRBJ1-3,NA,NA,TGTGCCAGCAGCTTGGACGCCGACAAAGGAAACACCATATATTTT,CASSLDADKGNTIYF
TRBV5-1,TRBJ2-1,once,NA,TGCGCCAGCAGCTTGGAGCGGGCTAGCCACAATGAGCAGTTCTTC,CASSLERASHNEQFF
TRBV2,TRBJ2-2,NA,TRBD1,TGTGCCAGCAGCGCCCTAGACAGGGCCGGGGAGCTGTTTTTT,CASSALDRAGELFF
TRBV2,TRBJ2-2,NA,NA,TGTGCCAGCAGTTCCGGGACATTGAACACCGGGGAGCTGTTTTTT,CASSSGTLNTGELFF
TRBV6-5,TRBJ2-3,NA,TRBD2,TGTGCCAGCAGTAGCCGGGGGGGCCCATCAGATACGCAGTATTTT,CASSSRGGPSDTQYF
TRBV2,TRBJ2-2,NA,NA,TGTGCCAGCAAGACAGATGCCCGGCACAACGGGGAGCTGTTTTTT,CASKTDARHNGELFF
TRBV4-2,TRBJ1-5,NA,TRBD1,TGTGCCAGCAGCCTTTCGGGACAGGGAGGGTCAAATCAGCCCCAGCATTTT,CASSLSGQGGSNQPQHF
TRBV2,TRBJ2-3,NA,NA,TGTGCCAGCAGGGCTAGAGGGGTTCGCACAGATACGCAGTATTTT,CASRARGVRTDTQYF
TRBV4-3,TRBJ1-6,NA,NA,TGCGCCAGCAGCCAAGATCCACGGAATTCACCCCTCCACTTT,CASSQDPRNSPLHF
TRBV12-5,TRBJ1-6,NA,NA,TGTGCTAGTGGTTTAAATAATTCACCCCTCCACTTT,CASGLNNSPLHF
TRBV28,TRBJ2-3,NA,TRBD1,TGTGCCAGCAGTTTAGACAGGGTGAAAGATACGCAGTATTTT,CASSLDRVKDTQYF
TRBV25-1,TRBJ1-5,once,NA,TGTGCCAGCAGTGCCCCGGGGAGAAATCAGCCCCAGCATTTT,CASSAPGRNQPQHF
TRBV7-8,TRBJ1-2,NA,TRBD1,TGTGCCAGCAGCTATGACGGACAGGGAAACTATGGCTACACCTTC,CASSYDGQGNYGYTF
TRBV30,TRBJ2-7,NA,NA,TGTGCCTGGAGACCGAACTCCTACGAGCAGTACTTC,CAWRPNSYEQYF
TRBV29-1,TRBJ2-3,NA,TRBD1,TGCAGCGTTGCGGACAGGTTCAACACAGATACGCAGTATTTT,CSVADRFNTDTQYF
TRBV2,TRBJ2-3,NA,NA,TGTGCCAGCAATAGCGGTTCTAGCACAGATACGCAGTATTTT,CASNSGSSTDTQYF
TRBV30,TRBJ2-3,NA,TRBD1,TGTGCCTGGAACCGGGACAGCTCGACTAGCACAGATACGCAGTATTTT,CAWNRDSSTSTDTQYF
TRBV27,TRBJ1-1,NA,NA,TGTGCCAGCAGTTTATACAGGGTGAACACTGAAGCTTTCTTT,CASSLYRVNTEAFF
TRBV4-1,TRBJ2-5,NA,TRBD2,TGCGCCAGCAGCCAAGTACATGGGACTAGCGGAGAGACCCAGTACTTC,CASSQVHGTSGETQYF
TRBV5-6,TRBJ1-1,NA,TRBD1,TGTGCCAGCAGCTTGGGGGACAGGGGCACTGAAGCTTTCTTT,CASSLGDRGTEAFF
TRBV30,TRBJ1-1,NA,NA,TGTGCCTGGAGTAACGATCTGAACACTGAAGCTTTCTTT,CAWSNDLNTEAFF
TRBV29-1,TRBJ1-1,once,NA,TGCAGCGTTGACAGGGACGTGAACACTGAAGCTTTCTTT,CSVDRDVNTEAFF
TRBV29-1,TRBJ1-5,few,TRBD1,TGCAGCGTTGAGATCGACAGGGGTCAGCCCCAGCATTTT,CSVEIDRGQPQHF
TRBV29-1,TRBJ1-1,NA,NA,TGCAGCGGGACAGTGAACACTGAAGCTTTCTTT,CSGTVNTEAFF
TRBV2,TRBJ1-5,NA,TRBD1,TGTGCCAGCAGGGGCAGGGGGCCAAGTCATCAGCCCCAGCATTTT,CASRGRGPSHQPQHF
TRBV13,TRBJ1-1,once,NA,TGTGCCAGCAGCTTAGATGACAGCTACACTGAAGCTTTCTTT,CASSLDDSYTEAFF
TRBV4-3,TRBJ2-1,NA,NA,TGCGCCAGCAGCCAAGTTTCAGGGTCCAATGAGCAGTTCTTC,CASSQVSGSNEQFF
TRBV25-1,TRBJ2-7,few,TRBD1,TGTGCCAGCAGTGAACTGGACAGGCCATACGAGCAGTACTTC,CASSELDRPYEQYF
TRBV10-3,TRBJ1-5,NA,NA,TGTGCCATCAGTGAGAGTCGGGGGATAGGCAATCAGCCCCAGCATTTT,CAISESRGIGNQPQHF
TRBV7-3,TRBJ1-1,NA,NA,TGTGCCAGCAGCTTAACGAGGGTGAACACTGAAGCTTTCTTT,CASSLTRVNTEAFF
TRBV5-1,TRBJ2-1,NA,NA,TGCGCCAGCAGCCCGGGGGACTCCCCCAGCGAGCAGTTCTTC,CASSPGDSPSEQFF
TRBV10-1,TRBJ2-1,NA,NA,TGCGCCAGCAGTGGGGGGACGGAGCCTCAGTTCTTC,CASSGGTEPQFF
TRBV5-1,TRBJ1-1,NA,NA,TGCGCCAGCAGCTTAGCAGTAGGCACTGAAGCTTTCTTT,CASSLAVGTEAFF